This T cell receptor (beta chain) derives from a study of blood T cell repertoires in COVID-19 (dated by TCRdb to 2018 to 2021). The study in broad terms: The collaborator samples originated in the United States, Italy and Spain and spanned the acute and convalescent phases of COVID-19. The material from the prospective study consisted of cDNA or gDNA derived from T cells, B-cell-depleted T cells, or PBMCs. Subjects who had been exposed to COVID-19, were actively infected with it, or had recovered from it provided the deeply sampled blood TCRbeta repertoires that made up the dataset. The repertoires were released in a freely available public database intended as a resource for research on the immune response to SARS-CoV-2. The samples were drawn from the first 160 participants of the ongoing ImmuneRACE study and from over 950 subjects provided by 6 global collaborators. The sample metadata nearly always contained a de-identified subject ID, COVID-19 status, age in years and sex. Where available, HLA class I and class II types were obtained from metadata supplied by the sample provider rather than from assay-based typing. The full study reports these points: How much clinical and demographic metadata was included differed by source and by participant, and the metadata was provided uncurated.

The collaborating institutions used their own protocols to collect whole blood in K2EDTA tubes. For TCRbeta analysis, collaborators shipped samples in one of three forms: frozen whole blood, isolated PBMCs, or DNA extracted from either of those sample types. The junction carries 9 bases between V and J, which are trimmed by 2 bases and 0 bases respectively. CDR1 is given as SGDLS and CDR2 as YYNGEE, both from the germline V gene. The CDR3 holds 15 amino acids from the cysteine to the phenylalanine. The read is trimmed to its CDR3 DNA, 45 bases read in frame from base 1. TCRbeta CDR3 regions were amplified from genomic DNA by means of the immunoSEQ Assay, a bias-controlled multiplex PCR. Per the authors' processing: Within the assay, amplification of reference gene primers was used to estimate how many nucleated cells each sample contained. To quantify the absolute abundance of each unique TCRbeta CDR3 rearrangement, sequence reads were collapsed and filtered. For each sample, productive Simpson clonality was calculated as the square root of Simpson's diversity index over productive rearrangements. The source is immuneACCESS, and TCRdb retained only in-frame sequences with V and J called. Part of the clones is not carried over; for the studies checked, unresolved V genes explain less than half of this, and the remainder is unexplained. That table gives V, J and clone size, and the DNA gave D and trimming. The sample table records some 120,000 clones; about 70% of these occur just once. Around 2% of the sample belongs to the ten largest clones.

On this clone: Its binding antigen is unknown. Base qualities are not at hand, and no much larger clone is one base apart.

The clonotype was recovered from a woman aged 65 to 85 with acute or convalescent COVID-19. The chain joins TRBV9 to TRBJ1-3; the best D guess is TRBD1, with 5 bases matching. What was sequenced was peripheral blood. This receptor has the CDR3 CASSVSGASGNTIYF. The DNA is as follows: TGTGCCAGCAGCGTGTCTGGGGCCTCTGGAAACACCATATATTTT.